The text below deals with one TCR beta chain. Treatment denoted: randomized to nivolumab then ipilimumab (arm A) or the reverse (arm B). Patients had received no earlier DNA-damaging chemotherapy. This sample stems from a study of sequential checkpoint blockade in melanoma. Study background: Both treatment sequences were followed by maintenance nivolumab. 91 pretreatment tumor DNA samples were TCRβ immunosequenced.

The table came from immunoSEQ multiplex PCR; TCRdb's copy has only in-frame clones and leaves some out. This sample yields about 4,800 clones, of which around 40% are seen a single time; roughly 6.5% belongs to the top ten. Germline V gene data show CDR1 as MNHGY and CDR2 as SAAAGT. V trimming: 10 bases; J trimming: 2 bases; junction bases outside the gene matches: 6. The CDR3 is 13 amino acids. This clonotype was sampled from a human donor with melanoma. The sequencing here drew on tumor tissue (inferred from file names), taken from a patient given nivolumab and ipilimumab in sequence. J is TRBJ1-2 and V is TRBV6-8, with 8 positions matching TRBD1. The CDR3 DNA follows: TGTGCCATCGGGACAGGCGGGAACTATGGCTACACCTTC. Translating it yields CAIGTGGNYGYTF.